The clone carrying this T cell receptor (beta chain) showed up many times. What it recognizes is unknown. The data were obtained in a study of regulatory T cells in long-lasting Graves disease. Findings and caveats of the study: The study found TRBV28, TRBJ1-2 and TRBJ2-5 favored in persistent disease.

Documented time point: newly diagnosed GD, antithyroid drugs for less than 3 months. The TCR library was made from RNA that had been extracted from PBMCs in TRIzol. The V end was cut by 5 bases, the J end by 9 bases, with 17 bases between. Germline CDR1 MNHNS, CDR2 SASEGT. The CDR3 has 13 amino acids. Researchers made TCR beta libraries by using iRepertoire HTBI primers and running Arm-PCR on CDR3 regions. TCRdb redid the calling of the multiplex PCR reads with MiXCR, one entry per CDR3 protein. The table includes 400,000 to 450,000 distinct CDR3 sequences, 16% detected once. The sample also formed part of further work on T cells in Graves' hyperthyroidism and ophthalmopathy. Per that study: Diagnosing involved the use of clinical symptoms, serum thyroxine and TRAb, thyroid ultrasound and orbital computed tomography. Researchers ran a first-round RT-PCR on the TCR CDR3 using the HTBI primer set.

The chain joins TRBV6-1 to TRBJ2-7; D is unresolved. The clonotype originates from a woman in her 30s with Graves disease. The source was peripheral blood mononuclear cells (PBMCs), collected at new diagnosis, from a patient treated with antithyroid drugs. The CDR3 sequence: CASSLNSYERQYF. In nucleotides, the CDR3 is TGTGCCAGCAGTCTCAATTCCTACGAGCGGCAGTACTTC.